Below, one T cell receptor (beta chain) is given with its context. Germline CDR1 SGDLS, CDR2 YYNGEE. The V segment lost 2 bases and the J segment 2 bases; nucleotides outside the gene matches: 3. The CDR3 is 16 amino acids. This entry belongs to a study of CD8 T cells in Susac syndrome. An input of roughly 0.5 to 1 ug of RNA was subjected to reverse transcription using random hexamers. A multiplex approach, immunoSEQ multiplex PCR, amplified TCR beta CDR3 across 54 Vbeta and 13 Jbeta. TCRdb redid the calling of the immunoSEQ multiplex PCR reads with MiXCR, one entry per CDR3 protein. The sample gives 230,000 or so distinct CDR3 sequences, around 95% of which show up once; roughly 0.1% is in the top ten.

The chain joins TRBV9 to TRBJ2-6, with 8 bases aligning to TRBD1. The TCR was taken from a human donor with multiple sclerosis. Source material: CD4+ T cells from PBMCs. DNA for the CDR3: TGTGCCAGCAGCGTCTCCAGGGGGCCTGGGGCCAACGTCCTGACTTTC. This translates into CASSVSRGPGANVLTF.